The text below deals with one T cell receptor beta chain. There are a few counts of this clonotype. Its antigen target is currently unknown. No base qualities exist here, and no much larger clone lies one base off it. The sample originates from a study of blood T cells in healthy people across ages (dated by TCRdb to the mid-2010s). With regard to the full study: In model experiments, roughly one uniquely barcoded TCR beta cDNA molecule per two T cells was captured by template switching. Using deep sequencing normalized with unique cDNA molecular identifiers, the study measured how TCR beta repertoire diversity changes with age. The donors were divided into four age groups: young (average 16 years), middle-aged (around 37), aged (62) and long-lived (about 84). Two additional independent replicas of 1 million unique cDNA reads from the same blood draw were analyzed for two donors (one aged 18 to 30 and one aged 80 or older). Here is what the overall study found, with its caveats: The CMV infection status of donors was not known, potentially confounding age-related changes in expanded clonotypes. Estimates of total diversity based on one million sequenced T cells were considered lower bounds and underestimates. Observed TCR beta diversity per million T cells fell roughly linearly with age, and a significant reduction was already apparent by age around 39. There was a strong correlation between observed TCR beta diversity and the percentage of naive T cells measured by flow cytometry. Compared with the aged group, the long-lived group had more naive CD4+ T cells, fewer expanded clones and increased TCR diversity, suggesting age selection. Since profiling was done on bulk unsorted PBMCs, naive and antigen-experienced compartments could not be conclusively compared.

To prepare the library, 5' RACE was applied. TCRdb names Illumina HiSeq 2500 as the instrument used. A second roughly 6 to 12 cycle PCR used a sample-barcoded 5' primer and a J-beta primer mix. A unique molecular identifier was introduced onto each TCR beta cDNA molecule by a template-switch 5' adaptor carrying 12 random nucleotides. Each sample yielded at least 3 million CDR3-containing paired-end reads. All of the RNA was converted into first-strand cDNA using the Mint cDNA synthesis kit, with a TRBC-specific oligonucleotide serving as the primer. All cDNA was treated with uracil-DNA glycosylase and then went through a first 18-cycle PCR with the universal primers M1SS and BC2_uni_R. As for how the authors treated the data: For normalization, 1 million high-quality reads were randomly selected from each sample, with every read carrying a distinct molecular identifier. Reads with shared molecular identifiers were discarded instead of being binned into consensus sequences. MiTCR, run with a Q25 quality threshold and the strictest error-elimination algorithm, handled CDR3 identification, clonotype clustering and error correction. A nonparametric unseen species model with Euler transformation was used to estimate lower-bound total TCR beta diversity. In TCRdb, the public reads were trimmed at Q25 with fastp and aligned with MiXCR, with productive beta chains retained. Each entry is one CDR3 protein sequence, shown with its most common DNA and genes. TCRdb assigned the V and J calls; the authors' analysis was not used. The sample contains roughly 800,000 distinct CDR3 sequences, roughly 25% of them found a single time. Jointly, the top ten make up about 2.9% of the sample.

The 39 donors, aged about 6 to 95 years, were systemically healthy Caucasian individuals from Russia. Each donor gave ten milliliters of peripheral blood, drawn into EDTA-treated Vacutainer tubes. Ficoll-Paque density-gradient centrifugation was used to isolate PBMCs, with at least 6.5 million obtained per sample. Total RNA, at least 6 micrograms per sample, was extracted from PBMCs with Trizol reagent. For every donor, an aliquot of PBMCs went through flow cytometry to measure the percentages of naive CD45RAhigh/CD27high T cells. The CDR3 numbers 16 residues from cysteine through phenylalanine. Here the CDR3 DNA is all that survives: 48 bases in frame from base 1. V is shortened by 2 bases, J by 0 bases, and the region joining them spans 13 bases. The germline V gene supplies CDR1 SGHDN and CDR2 FVKESK. These records were also assigned to another study, of T cells of mothers and their children. In that second paper, the authors write: The donors were nine systemically healthy Caucasian individuals, made up of three mothers and their six children. cDNA synthesis consumed the entire amount of extracted RNA, loaded at approximately 1.5 ug RNA in each 15 ul reaction. In the second PCR, the M1S primer introduced both the sample barcodes and 2-4 random nucleotides. Over 9.5 million TCR beta CDR3 reads were obtained for each mother, and 3 million to 3.5 million reads were obtained for each child. Thymic selection similarly shapes TCR recombination output in related and unrelated pairs, with minor effect from inherited differences. Normalized repertoire overlap was always found to be slightly, but never significantly, higher in related mother-child pairs than in unrelated mother-child pairs. No persistent microchimeric T cell clones were detected, at a sensitivity of around 97 clones per million clonotypes. To look for features that set related mother-child pairs apart from unrelated individuals, the researchers ran deep NGS to compare the TCR beta repertoires of mothers and children. The mean age was 40 +/- 4 years for the mothers and roughly 11 +/- 4 years for the children. After adapters were ligated using NEBNext reagents, the libraries underwent 100+100 nt paired-end sequencing on an Illumina HiSeq 2000. To prevent cross-contamination, the mother and child libraries were prepared a month apart and were sequenced in separate runs. Between about 500,000 and 2,300,000 distinct TCR beta clonotypes were identified per donor. Naive TCR beta clonotypes were estimated from low-frequency clonotypes matched to each donor's FACS-determined naive share, without sorting.

The rearranged segments are TRBV14 and TRBJ1-2, with no reliable assignment of the D segment. The receptor was derived from a boy aged 5-17 years in good health. The sequenced sample was blood. The CDR3 reads as follows: CASSQKWAGSNYGYTF. The DNA sequence follows: TGTGCCAGCAGCCAAAAATGGGCCGGGTCTAACTATGGCTACACCTTC.